The T cell receptor beta chain under discussion was sequenced for a study of blood T cell repertoires in COVID-19. Study summary: From the United States, Italy and Spain came samples of acute and convalescent COVID-19.

The CDR3 runs 13 residues. CDR1 is SGHNT and CDR2 is YENEEA in the germline V gene. The V and J ends lost 5 bases and 10 bases, in that order; junction bases with no gene match: 6. In the original workflow: Estimation of nucleated cell counts was performed using reference gene primer amplification. The table came from immunoSEQ multiplex PCR; TCRdb's copy has only in-frame clones and leaves some out. The DNA was the basis for D and trimming; V, J and clone size are from that table. The sample lists about 110,000 clones, 86% occurring once. The sequence came from a man aged 40-50 years with acute or convalescent COVID-19. This chain connects TRBV11-3 to TRBJ2-3, with 10 bases identical to TRBD2. Sequenced input: peripheral blood. CDR3 in DNA: TGTGCCAGCAGCGTAGGGACTAGCGAGGCGCAGTATTTT. Its translation: CASSVGTSEAQYF.